This paragraph covers one T cell receptor beta chain sequence. This sample is drawn from a study of cytomegalovirus exposure and HLA in healthy donors. As for the study in general: Approximately 180 million T cells yielded approximately 100 million unique TCR beta sequences, as an earlier analysis found.

V shed 6 bases and J 4 bases; nucleotides not matched to a gene: 10. This CDR3 comprises 16 residues. Germline V gene lookup returns CDR1 MNHNY and CDR2 SVGAGI (reference sequence). The PCR ran on 60 Vbeta and 13 Jbeta primers. Measured with immunoSEQ multiplex PCR; TCRdb has only the in-frame clones, and not every one. The table records under 200,000 clones, around 80% of them present only once. The sequence came from a man aged 35 to 55 in good health and CMV-seronegative. This chain uses TRBV6-6 with TRBJ2-1; TRBD2 matches 9 bases. Source material: PBMCs. DNA for the CDR3: TGTGCCAGCAGCCAGAGCGGGGGGACCTCATACAATGAGCAGTTCTTC. This translates into CASSQSGGTSYNEQFF.